Below are 3 T cell receptor beta chains sequenced from a single sample in a study of blood T cell repertoires in COVID-19. TCRdb's copy holds only in-frame clones and misses some; the assay was immunoSEQ multiplex PCR. In the table there are 70,000 to 85,000 clones, around nine tenths of which are singletons. What was sequenced was peripheral blood. These receptors all come from a man between 65 and 85 years old with active or convalescent COVID-19.

CDR3 bases: TGTGCCAGCAGGTCGCGAGCTAACACTGAAGCTTTCTTT. Protein product: CASRSRANTEAFF. The chain recombines TRBV6-6 with TRBJ1-1; no clear D. The CDR3 runs to 13 residues. Deletions cut 6 bases from V and 2 bases from J, with 10 bases between. Germline values: CDR1 MNHNY, CDR2 SVGAGI (reference sequence).

The chain carries TRBV11-3 and TRBJ2-2, with D possibly matching TRBD2 (5 bases). Trimming stripped 7 bases from V and 5 bases from J, with 14 bases between. CDR1 is SGHNT, CDR2 YENEEA, per germline. The CDR3 has 14 amino acids. The CDR3: CASTAKRTTGELFF. The CDR3 DNA is TGTGCCAGCACTGCAAAGCGGACTACCGGGGAGCTGTTTTTT. The variable domain in full, completed from reference TRBV11-3 and TRBJ2-2, reads EAGVVQSPRYKIIEKKQPVAFWCNPISGHNTLYWYLQNLGQGPELLIRYENEEAVDDSQLPKDRFSAERLKGVDSTLKIQPAELGDSAVYLCASTAKRTTGELFFGEGSRLTVL.

This clone was detected only once. This chain joins TRBV11-2 and TRBJ2-3; 15 bases map to TRBD2. The V gene end was trimmed by 2 bases and the J gene end by 7 bases; junction bases not matched to a gene: 7. Germline V gene lookup returns CDR1 SGHAT and CDR2 FQNNGV. This CDR3 comprises 17 residues. DNA of the CDR3: TGTGCCAGCAGCTTATGGGGACTAGCGGGAGGCAAGAATACGCAGTATTTT. This translates into CASSLWGLAGGKNTQYF.